What follows are 31 T cell receptor beta chains derived from one specimen sequenced in a study of a mutant IDH1 vaccine in newly diagnosed glioma. No antigen is known for these receptors. Time point specified: week 47, end of study. In every dose of vaccine, 300 ug of mutant IDH1 20-mer peptide was given alongside topical imiquimod. Assay: immunoSEQ multiplex PCR; the TCRdb copy retains only in-frame clones and omits some. Of tens of thousands of clones listed, around three fifths were seen once; the top ten hold around 4.8%. The material was peripheral blood mononuclear cells (PBMCs), obtained from a glioma patient whose treatment included an IDH1 peptide vaccine. Receptor source: a man aged 40-49 years with glioma. Some clones in this sample may be carry-over from other donors' samples.

V and J are TRBV27 and TRBJ2-7; D might be TRBD1 or TRBD2, each matching 5 bases. This CDR3 is built from 14 residues. Trimming stripped 3 bases from V and 5 bases from J, with 14 bases between. The germline V gene has CDR1 MNHEY and CDR2 SMNVEV (reference sequence). CDR3 in DNA: TGTGCCAGCAGTTTCTTGGGACCGGGAAACGAGCAGTACTTC. Amino acids: CASSFLGPGNEQYF.

This rearrangement joins TRBV2 to TRBJ2-3; D is possibly TRBD1 (6 bases). Germline assignment: CDR1 SNHLY and CDR2 FYNNEI. Deletions cut 8 bases from V and 4 bases from J, with 19 bases between. The CDR3 contains 15 residues. The chain's CDR3 is CASYNRVSPADTQYF. The CDR3 DNA reads as TGTGCCAGCTACAACAGGGTCAGTCCCGCAGATACGCAGTATTTT.

The chain uses TRBV5-1 and TRBJ2-7, with D perhaps matching TRBD1 (6 bases). Germline assignment: CDR1 SGHRS and CDR2 YFSETQ. The CDR3 runs 12 residues. V dropped 6 bases and J dropped 12 bases, with 19 bases sitting between them. The CDR3 reads CASKGRGLLRYF. The CDR3 DNA reads TGCGCCAGCAAGGGCAGGGGATTGTTGCGGTACTTC. Full variable domain (missing parts from reference TRBV5-1 and TRBJ2-7): KAGVTQTPRYLIKTRGQQVTLSCSPISGHRSVSWYQQTPGQGLQFLFEYFSETQRNKGNFPGRFSGRQFSNSRSEMNVSTLELGDSALYLCASKGRGLLRYFGPGTRLTVT.

This sequence joins TRBV13 and TRBJ2-5, with D possibly TRBD2 on 7 matching bases. Trimming pared 4 bases from V and 4 bases from J, leaving 19 bases between. The CDR3 consists of 16 residues. CDR1 and CDR2 from the germline V gene are PRHDT and FYEKMQ (reference sequence). The CDR3 region is CASSSPPTGGRETQYF. The CDR3 bases are TGTGCCAGCAGCTCACCACCCACGGGGGGCCGAGAGACCCAGTACTTC.

The genes are TRBV5-4 and TRBJ1-2; D remains unclear. V dropped 4 bases and J dropped 2 bases, with 6 bases sitting between them. Germline V gene lookup returns CDR1 SGHNT and CDR2 YYREEE (reference sequence). The CDR3 is made up of 12 amino acids. In DNA form, the CDR3 reads TGTGCCAGCAGCCCGGACAACTATGGCTACACCTTC. It encodes CASSPDNYGYTF.

The rearrangement links TRBV30 to TRBJ2-2; D remains ambiguous. The CDR3 length is 14 residues. Trimming removed 4 bases from V and 0 bases from J, with 9 bases in between. Germline V gene data show CDR1 as GTSNPN and CDR2 as SVGIG (reference sequence). The CDR3, as DNA: TGTGCCTGGACACTGTTCGCGAACACCGGGGAGCTGTTTTTT. The encoded protein is CAWTLFANTGELFF.

This clone was detected once. The chain carries TRBV6-4 and TRBJ1-2; 7 bases fit TRBD1. CDR1 and CDR2 (germline): MRHNA, SNTAGT. This CDR3 comprises 17 residues. J gave up 3 bases and V 0 bases, and 10 bases lay outside the gene matches. For the CDR3, the DNA is TGTGCCAGCAGTGACTCGAGTCAAGGGGGCAACCACTATGGCTACACCTTC. Its translation is CASSDSSQGGNHYGYTF.

The rearrangement uses TRBV6-5 and TRBJ2-7; D possibly uses TRBD1 or TRBD2 (5 bases each). This CDR3 has 13 amino acids. The germline V gene encodes CDR1 MNHEY and CDR2 SVGAGI. Trimming removed 6 bases at V and 6 bases at J, with 15 bases between. In nucleotides, the CDR3 is TGTGCCAGCAGAGGGGACCAGGCGGGCGAGCAGTACTTC. Encoded protein: CASRGDQAGEQYF.

The chain carries TRBV29-1 and TRBJ2-3; 11 bases map to TRBD2. In germline, CDR1 is SQVTM, CDR2 ANQGSEA. V lost 4 bases, J lost 4 bases, and 7 bases stayed unmatched. The CDR3 runs to 15 residues. The CDR3 region has the DNA TGCAGCGTTGTTCAGACTAGCGGGGTCTCAGATACGCAGTATTTT. This gives the protein CSVVQTSGVSDTQYF.

This rearrangement joins TRBV18 to TRBJ2-7; no firm D call. The CDR3 runs to 13 residues. Trimming pared 0 bases from V and 5 bases from J, leaving 8 bases between. Germline V gives CDR1 KGHSH, CDR2 LQKENI. The DNA of the CDR3 is TGTGCCAGCTCACCACCAGGGTCCGACGAGCAGTACTTC. This sequence encodes CASSPPGSDEQYF.

In this sample, this clone turned up a few times. The chain recombines TRBV6-1 with TRBJ2-6, with D possibly TRBD1 on 6 matching bases. V was clipped by 3 bases and J by 2 bases, with 11 bases between them. CDR3 length: 16 amino acids. Germline V lookup: CDR1 MNHNS, CDR2 SASEGT. The CDR3 DNA sequence: TGTGCCAGCAGTGACCCTTACAGGGCTGGGGCCAACGTCCTGACTTTC. It translates to CASSDPYRAGANVLTF.

This clone was found a few times. The chain has TRBV4-1 and TRBJ2-7; weak D call: TRBD2 (6 bases). Trimming stripped 2 bases from V and 3 bases from J, with 8 bases between. The CDR3 extends over 13 amino acids. Germline values: CDR1 MGHRA, CDR2 YSYEKL. This CDR3 is CASSQRLGYEQYF. CDR3 DNA sequence: TGCGCCAGCAGCCAAAGACTAGGCTACGAGCAGTACTTC.

The V call is TRBV19, the J call TRBJ2-1; D call uncertain. The germline CDR1 and CDR2 sequences are LNHDA and SQIVND (reference sequence). This CDR3 region has 12 residues. Trimming removed 2 bases from V and 9 bases from J, with 8 bases in between. As DNA, the CDR3 is TGTGCCAGTAGTATATCCGGGTTTGAGCAGTTCTTC. It specifies CASSISGFEQFF.

This chain connects TRBV19 to TRBJ1-6, with D maybe TRBD1 (6 bases). Trimming left V 7 bases short and J 0 bases short, with 10 bases between. This CDR3 has 15 amino acids. Germline loops: CDR1 LNHDA, CDR2 SQIVND (reference sequence). The CDR3 DNA is TGTGCCAGTATCGGGGGCAGCTCCTATAATTCACCCCTCCACTTT. Translated, it gives CASIGGSSYNSPLHF.

The V and J genes are TRBV5-6 and TRBJ2-2; D remains ambiguous. This CDR3 has 12 residues. V was cut by 1 base and J by 5 bases, with 3 bases left in between. The V gene's germline CDR1 is SGHDT and CDR2 YYEEEE. As DNA, the CDR3 is TGTGCCAGCAGCTTGTGGACCGGGGAGCTGTTTTTT. This codes for CASSLWTGELFF. The full variable domain, rest sourced from reference TRBV5-6 and TRBJ2-2, is DAGVTQSPTHLIKTRGQQVTLRCSPKSGHDTVSWYQQALGQGPQFIFQYYEEEERQRGNFPDRFSGHQFPNYSSELNVNALLLGDSALYLCASSLWTGELFFGEGSRLTVL.

This rearrangement joins TRBV30 to TRBJ2-5; TRBD1 aligns across 9 bases. V was clipped by 3 bases and J by 6 bases; unmatched bases: 11. The germline gives CDR1 GTSNPN, CDR2 SVGIG (reference sequence). The CDR3 consists of 15 residues. The CDR3 spells CAWRATTGGGQTQYF. The CDR3 nucleotides are TGTGCCTGGAGAGCGACCACAGGGGGCGGACAGACCCAGTACTTC.

V gene TRBV9 combines with J gene TRBJ1-1; TRBD1 matches at 9 bases. V was clipped by 3 bases and J by 2 bases; unmatched bases: 8. The CDR3 length is 16 residues. CDR1 SGDLS and CDR2 YYNGEE come from the germline V gene. The CDR3 loop reads CASSAYRTGVNTEAFF. In DNA form, the CDR3 reads TGTGCCAGCAGCGCCTACCGGACAGGGGTAAACACTGAAGCTTTCTTT.

Only a few counts were recorded for this clone. This chain connects TRBV5-5 to TRBJ1-4, with D perhaps matching TRBD1 (5 bases). Trimming removed 4 bases from V and 7 bases from J, with 17 bases in between. This CDR3 is 15 amino acids long. CDR1 is SGHKS and CDR2 is YYEKEE in the germline V gene (reference sequence). As DNA, the CDR3 is TGTGCCAGCAGCGGACACGGGGCCCCGTCTGAAAAACTGTTTTTT. This codes for CASSGHGAPSEKLFF.

V usage is TRBV13 and J usage is TRBJ2-7; 8 bases match TRBD2. The CDR3 contains 13 residues. Per the germline V gene, CDR1 is PRHDT and CDR2 is FYEKMQ (reference sequence). V shed 5 bases, J shed 7 bases, and the junction held 7 bases outside the gene matches. The CDR3 here is CASSGRLAREQYF. The DNA of the CDR3 is TGTGCCAGCAGCGGCCGACTAGCGAGAGAGCAGTACTTC.

The chain employs TRBV6-6 and TRBJ2-5, with 7 bases matching TRBD2. The germline CDR1 and CDR2 sequences are MNHNY and SVGAGI (reference sequence). This CDR3 has 15 amino acids. The V and J ends lost 6 bases and 4 bases, in that order; junction bases with no gene match: 11. CDR3 residues: CASSPDRTRSETQYF. The CDR3 DNA follows: TGTGCCAGCAGCCCCGATAGGACTAGATCAGAGACCCAGTACTTC.

The chain recombines TRBV5-5 with TRBJ1-5; no reliable D call. The ends were cut back, 3 bases at V and 4 bases at J, with 14 bases in the middle. The CDR3 loop spans 15 amino acids. Per the germline V gene, CDR1 is SGHKS and CDR2 is YYEKEE (reference sequence). The CDR3 sequence is CASSYQLDGNQPQHF. CDR3 sequence (DNA): TGTGCCAGCAGCTACCAACTGGACGGGAATCAGCCCCAGCATTTT. The variable domain in full, completed from reference TRBV5-5 and TRBJ1-5, reads DAGVTQSPTHLIKTRGQQVTLRCSPISGHKSVSWYQQVLGQGPQFIFQYYEKEERGRGNFPDRFSARQFPNYSSELNVNALLLGDSALYLCASSYQLDGNQPQHFGDGTRLSIL.

The V call is TRBV5-6, the J call TRBJ2-1, with D perhaps TRBD2 (5 bases). The CDR3 spans 16 residues. Looked up from germline, CDR1 is SGHDT and CDR2 is YYEEEE. The V end was cut by 0 bases, the J end by 2 bases, with 12 bases between. The chain's CDR3 is CASSLEKGRTYNEQFF. The CDR3 nucleotides read TGTGCCAGCAGCTTGGAAAAAGGGAGAACCTACAATGAGCAGTTCTTC.

The chain recombines TRBV30 with TRBJ1-1, with D unclear. The CDR3 has 11 amino acids. Germline CDR1 and CDR2: GTSNPN and SVGIG (reference sequence). Trimming removed 3 bases at V and 8 bases at J, with 10 bases between. CDR3: CAWRRLGEAFF. The CDR3 region has the DNA TGTGCCTGGAGACGGTTGGGGGAAGCTTTCTTT.

This chain links TRBV27 with TRBJ1-6, with no clear D. The germline CDR1 and CDR2 sequences are MNHEY and SMNVEV (reference sequence). V was cut by 7 bases and J by 5 bases, with 12 bases left in between. This CDR3 spans 14 amino acids. This chain's CDR3 is CASNRVPHNSPLHF. The CDR3, as DNA: TGTGCCAGCAATAGGGTACCGCATAATTCACCCCTCCACTTT.

This clone was picked up a small number of times. The chain employs TRBV6-1 and TRBJ1-2, with D hard to call. Trimming pared 3 bases from V and 1 base from J, leaving 12 bases between. The germline V gene has CDR1 MNHNS and CDR2 SASEGT. The CDR3 extends over 15 amino acids. In DNA, the CDR3 is TGTGCCAGCAGTGACACGCGTCTGGGTAACTATGGCTACACCTTC. Encoded protein: CASSDTRLGNYGYTF.

This rearrangement joins TRBV5-6 to TRBJ2-7; 7 bases fit TRBD1. CDR3 size: 19 residues. Germline V CDR1 and CDR2: SGHDT, YYEEEE. V was clipped by 0 bases and J by 0 bases; unmatched bases: 15. CDR3 amino acids: CASSLDNYLTGQSSYEQYF. The CDR3 DNA follows: TGTGCCAGCAGCTTGGATAACTACTTAACGGGACAGAGCTCCTACGAGCAGTACTTC.

The chain combines TRBV5-1 with TRBJ2-7; 7 nucleotides line up with TRBD1. V dropped 0 bases and J dropped 3; count of bases not matched to a gene: 3. Germline CDR1 and CDR2: SGHRS and YFSETQ. CDR3 length: 14 amino acids. The chain's CDR3 is CASSLGGQIYEQYF. As DNA, the CDR3 is TGCGCCAGCAGCTTGGGGGGACAGATCTACGAGCAGTACTTC.

This chain connects TRBV6-5 to TRBJ1-2; D remains ambiguous. Between the trimmed V and J ends, which lost 6 bases and 4 bases, there was a span of 15 bases. The germline V gene has CDR1 MNHEY and CDR2 SVGAGI. The CDR3 has 14 amino acids. The CDR3 reads CASRIGPESYGYTF. The CDR3 DNA is TGTGCCAGCAGAATAGGGCCGGAGAGCTATGGCTACACCTTC.

V gene TRBV25-1 combines with J gene TRBJ2-2; D not certain. This CDR3 has 14 amino acids. The germline gives CDR1 MGHDK, CDR2 SYGVNS. V dropped 3 bases and J dropped 4 bases, with 9 bases sitting between them. The CDR3 here is CASSDALTTGELFF. CDR3 DNA sequence: TGTGCCAGCAGTGACGCTCTAACCACCGGGGAGCTGTTTTTT.

This clone was counted between two and nine times. The rearrangement joins TRBV5-1 to TRBJ2-3; possibly TRBD2 for D (6 bases). Germline V gene data show CDR1 as SGHRS and CDR2 as YFSETQ. This CDR3 is built from 14 residues. Trimming stripped 7 bases from V and 1 base from J, with 13 bases between. The CDR3 spells CASAISGGTDTQYF. The DNA for the CDR3 is TGCGCCAGCGCAATTTCGGGGGGCACAGATACGCAGTATTTT. The full variable domain, in which reference TRBV5-1 and TRBJ2-3 provide the parts outside the CDR3, is KAGVTQTPRYLIKTRGQQVTLSCSPISGHRSVSWYQQTPGQGLQFLFEYFSETQRNKGNFPGRFSGRQFSNSRSEMNVSTLELGDSALYLCASAISGGTDTQYFGPGTRLTVL.

This chain links TRBV5-6 with TRBJ2-3, with D uncertain. Trimming removed 1 base at V and 3 bases at J, with 6 bases between. Germline CDR1 SGHDT, CDR2 YYEEEE. This CDR3 comprises 13 residues. CDR3 nucleotides: TGTGCCAGCAGCTTGTGGATGACAGATACGCAGTATTTT. It encodes CASSLWMTDTQYF.